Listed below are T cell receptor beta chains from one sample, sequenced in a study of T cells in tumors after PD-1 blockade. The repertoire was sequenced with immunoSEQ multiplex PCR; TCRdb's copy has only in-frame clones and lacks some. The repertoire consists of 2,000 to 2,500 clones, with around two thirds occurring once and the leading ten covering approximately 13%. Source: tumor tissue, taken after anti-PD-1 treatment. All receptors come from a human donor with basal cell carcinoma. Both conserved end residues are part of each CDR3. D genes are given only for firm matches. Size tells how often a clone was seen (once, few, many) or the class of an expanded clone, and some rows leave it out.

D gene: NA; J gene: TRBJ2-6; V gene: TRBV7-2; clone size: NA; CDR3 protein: CASSLVGGSGANVLTF; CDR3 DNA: TGTGCCAGCAGCTTAGTGGGGGGCTCTGGGGCCAACGTCCTGACTTTC
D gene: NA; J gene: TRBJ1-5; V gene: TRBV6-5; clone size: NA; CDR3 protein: CASSYRSNQPQHF; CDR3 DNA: TGTGCCAGCAGTTACCGGAGTAATCAGCCCCAGCATTTT
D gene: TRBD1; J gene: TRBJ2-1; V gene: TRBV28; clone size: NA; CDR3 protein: CASRTGSYNEQFF; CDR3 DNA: TGTGCCAGCAGGACAGGGTCCTACAATGAGCAGTTCTTC
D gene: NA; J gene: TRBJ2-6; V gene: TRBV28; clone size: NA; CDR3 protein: CASSLRATVSGANVLTF; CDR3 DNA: TGTGCCAGCAGTTTAAGGGCTACCGTCTCTGGGGCCAACGTCCTGACTTTC
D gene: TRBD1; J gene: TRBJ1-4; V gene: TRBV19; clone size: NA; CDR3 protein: CASTTLDRGLRKLFF; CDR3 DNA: TGTGCCAGTACCACCTTGGACAGGGGGTTAAGAAAACTGTTTTTT
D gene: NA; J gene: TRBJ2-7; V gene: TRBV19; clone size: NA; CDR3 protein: CASSPGHPYEQYF; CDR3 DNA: TGTGCCAGTAGTCCGGGACATCCCTACGAGCAGTACTTC
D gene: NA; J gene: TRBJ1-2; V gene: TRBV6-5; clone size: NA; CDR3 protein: CASQAAGGMGYTF; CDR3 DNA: TGTGCCAGTCAGGCGGCAGGAGGGATGGGCTACACCTTC
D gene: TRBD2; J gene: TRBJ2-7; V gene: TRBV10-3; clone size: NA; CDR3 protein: CAISRQGRERGVFEQYF; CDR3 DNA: TGTGCCATCAGTCGACAGGGTCGCGAGCGGGGGGTCTTCGAGCAGTACTTC
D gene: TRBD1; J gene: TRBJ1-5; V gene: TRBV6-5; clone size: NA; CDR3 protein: CASRQGDQPQHF; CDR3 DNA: TGTGCGAGTAGACAGGGGGATCAGCCCCAGCATTTT
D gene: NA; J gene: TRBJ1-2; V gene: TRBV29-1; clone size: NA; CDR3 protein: CSVEHGALLNGYTF; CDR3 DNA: TGCAGCGTTGAACATGGGGCTCTACTAAATGGCTACACCTTC
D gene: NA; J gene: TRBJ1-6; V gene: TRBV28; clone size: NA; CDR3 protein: CASSIGNSPLHF; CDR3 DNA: TGTGCCAGCAGCATCGGCAATTCACCCCTCCACTTT
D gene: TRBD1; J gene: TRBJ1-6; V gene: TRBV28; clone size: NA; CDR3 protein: CASKDRWTGGNSPLHF; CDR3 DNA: TGTGCCAGCAAAGATCGCTGGACAGGAGGTAATTCACCCCTCCACTTT
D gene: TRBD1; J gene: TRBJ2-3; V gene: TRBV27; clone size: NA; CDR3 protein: CASSLGRDRGPDTQYF; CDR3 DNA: TGTGCCAGCAGTTTAGGGAGGGACAGGGGGCCAGATACGCAGTATTTT
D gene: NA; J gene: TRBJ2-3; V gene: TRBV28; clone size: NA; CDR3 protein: CASRLPADTQYF; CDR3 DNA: TGTGCCAGCAGGCTCCCCGCGGATACGCAGTATTTT
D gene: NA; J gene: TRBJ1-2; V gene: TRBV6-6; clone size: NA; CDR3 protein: CASSPDPNYGYTF; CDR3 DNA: TGTGCCAGCAGTCCAGACCCCAACTATGGCTACACCTTC
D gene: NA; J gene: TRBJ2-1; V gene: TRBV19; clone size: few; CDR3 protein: CASRITGSNEQFF; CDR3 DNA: TGTGCCAGTAGGATCACAGGGAGCAATGAGCAGTTCTTC
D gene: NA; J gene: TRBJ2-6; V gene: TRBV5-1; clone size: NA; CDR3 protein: CASSLVPGSGANVLTF; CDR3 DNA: TGCGCCAGCAGCTTGGTCCCAGGGTCTGGGGCCAACGTCCTGACTTTC
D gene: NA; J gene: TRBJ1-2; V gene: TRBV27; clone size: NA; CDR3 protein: CASSPPDSHGYTF; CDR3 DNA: TGTGCCAGCAGTCCCCCTGATAGTCATGGCTACACCTTC
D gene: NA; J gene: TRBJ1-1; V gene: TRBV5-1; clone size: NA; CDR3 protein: CASSTGREAFF; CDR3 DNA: TGCGCCAGCAGTACGGGACGGGAAGCTTTCTTT
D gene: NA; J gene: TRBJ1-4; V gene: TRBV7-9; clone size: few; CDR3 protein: CASSQGTANEKLFF; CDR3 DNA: TGTGCCAGCAGTCAGGGTACTGCTAATGAAAAACTGTTTTTT
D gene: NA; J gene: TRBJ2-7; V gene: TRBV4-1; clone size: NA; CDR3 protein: CASSQAEAGPTYEQYF; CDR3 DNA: TGCGCCAGCAGCCAAGCGGAGGCGGGCCCAACCTACGAGCAGTACTTC
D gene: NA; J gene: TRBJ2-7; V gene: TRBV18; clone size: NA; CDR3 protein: CASSPDSSYEQYF; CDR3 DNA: TGTGCCAGCTCACCGGACAGCTCCTACGAGCAGTACTTC
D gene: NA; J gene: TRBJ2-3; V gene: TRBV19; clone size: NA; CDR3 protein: CASSNRDWGEYF; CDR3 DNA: TGTGCCAGTAGTAACAGGGATTGGGGCGAGTATTTT
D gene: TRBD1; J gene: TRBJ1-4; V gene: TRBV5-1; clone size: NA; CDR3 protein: CASSLTGVKYEKLFF; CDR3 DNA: TGCGCCAGCAGCTTAACAGGGGTGAAATATGAAAAACTGTTTTTT
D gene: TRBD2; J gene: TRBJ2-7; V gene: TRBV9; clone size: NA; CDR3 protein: CASSTGGEYEQYF; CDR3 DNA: TGTGCCAGCAGCACGGGAGGCGAGTACGAGCAGTACTTC
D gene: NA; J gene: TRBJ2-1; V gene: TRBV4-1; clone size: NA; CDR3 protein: CASSQEGVYNEQFF; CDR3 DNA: TGCGCCAGCAGCCAAGAGGGAGTCTACAATGAGCAGTTCTTC
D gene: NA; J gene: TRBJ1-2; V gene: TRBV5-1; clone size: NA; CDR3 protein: CASSLGQSSYGYTF; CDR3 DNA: TGCGCCAGCAGCTTAGGACAGAGCTCCTATGGCTACACCTTC
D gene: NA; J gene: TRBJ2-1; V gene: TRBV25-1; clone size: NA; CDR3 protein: CAGSEWGLAEQFF; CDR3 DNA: TGTGCCGGCAGTGAATGGGGGCTAGCGGAGCAGTTCTTC
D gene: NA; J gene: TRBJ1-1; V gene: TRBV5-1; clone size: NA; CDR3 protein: CASSFWGNTEAFF; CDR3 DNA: TGCGCCAGCAGCTTTTGGGGGAACACTGAAGCTTTCTTT
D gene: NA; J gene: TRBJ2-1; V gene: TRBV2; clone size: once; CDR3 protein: CASSDGSRTYNEQFF; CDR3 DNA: TGTGCCAGCAGTGACGGGAGCAGGACCTACAATGAGCAGTTCTTC
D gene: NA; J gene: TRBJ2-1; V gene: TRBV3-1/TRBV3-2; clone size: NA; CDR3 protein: CASSQGHEQFF; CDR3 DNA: TGTGCCAGCAGCCAAGGGCATGAGCAGTTCTTC
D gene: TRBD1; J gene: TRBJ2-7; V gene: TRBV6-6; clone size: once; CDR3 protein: CASSYSLGQGLYEQYF; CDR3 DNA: TGTGCCAGCAGTTACTCTTTGGGACAGGGACTGTACGAGCAGTACTTC
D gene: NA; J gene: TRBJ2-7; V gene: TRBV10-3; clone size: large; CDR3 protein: CAISDGFQDEQYF; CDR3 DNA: TGTGCCATCAGCGACGGCTTCCAGGACGAGCAGTACTTC
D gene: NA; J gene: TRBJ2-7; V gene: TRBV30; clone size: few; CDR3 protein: CAWRPHCLTGICSYEQYF; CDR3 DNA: TGTGCCTGGAGACCCCATTGCCTAACAGGGATTTGCTCCTACGAGCAGTACTTC
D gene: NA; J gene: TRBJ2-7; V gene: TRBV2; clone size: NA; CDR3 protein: CASSSGQSSYEQYF; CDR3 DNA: TGTGCCAGCAGCTCGGGCCAGAGCTCCTACGAGCAGTACTTC
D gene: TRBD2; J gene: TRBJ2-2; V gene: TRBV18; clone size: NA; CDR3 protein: CASSPRLAVNTGELFF; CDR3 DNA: TGTGCCAGCTCACCACGACTAGCAGTGAACACCGGGGAGCTGTTTTTT
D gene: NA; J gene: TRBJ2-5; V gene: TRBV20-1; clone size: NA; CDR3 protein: CSARPQETQYF; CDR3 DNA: TGCAGTGCTAGGCCTCAAGAGACCCAGTACTTC
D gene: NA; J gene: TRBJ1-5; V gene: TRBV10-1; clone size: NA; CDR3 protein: CASSESKAGVGNQPQHF; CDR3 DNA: TGCGCCAGCAGTGAGTCGAAGGCAGGGGTGGGCAATCAGCCCCAGCATTTT
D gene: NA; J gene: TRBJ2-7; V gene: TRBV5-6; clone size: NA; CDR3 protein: CASSFYWGEQYF; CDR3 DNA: TGTGCCAGCAGCTTCTACTGGGGCGAGCAGTACTTC
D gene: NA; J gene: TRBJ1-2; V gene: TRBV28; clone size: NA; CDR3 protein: CASSLSGQGYGYTF; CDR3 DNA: TGTGCCAGCAGTTTATCTGGGCAGGGCTATGGCTACACCTTC
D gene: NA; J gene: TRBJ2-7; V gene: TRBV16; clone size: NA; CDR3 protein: CASSQLSYEQYF; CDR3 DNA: TGTGCCAGCAGCCAACTCTCCTACGAGCAGTACTTC
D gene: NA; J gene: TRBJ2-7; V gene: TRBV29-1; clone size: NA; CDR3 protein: CSVEDNTEQYF; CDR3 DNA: TGCAGCGTTGAAGACAATACCGAGCAGTACTTC
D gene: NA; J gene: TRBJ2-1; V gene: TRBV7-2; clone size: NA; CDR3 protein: CASSLGGVANEQFF; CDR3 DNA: TGTGCCAGCAGCTTGGGGGGAGTCGCCAATGAGCAGTTCTTC
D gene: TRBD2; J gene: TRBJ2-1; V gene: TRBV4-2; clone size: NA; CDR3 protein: CASSPRQRGSSYNEQFF; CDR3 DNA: TGTGCCAGCAGCCCTAGACAGCGGGGGAGCTCCTACAATGAGCAGTTCTTC
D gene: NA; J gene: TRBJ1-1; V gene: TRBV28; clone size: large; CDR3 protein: CASSLRDLITNTEAFF; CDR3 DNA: TGTGCCAGCAGTTTACGAGACCTAATAACGAACACTGAAGCTTTCTTT
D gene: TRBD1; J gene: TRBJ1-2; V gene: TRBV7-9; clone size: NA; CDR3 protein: CASSLSGQGLGGYTF; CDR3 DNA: TGTGCCAGCAGCTTATCGGGACAGGGATTGGGCGGCTACACCTTC
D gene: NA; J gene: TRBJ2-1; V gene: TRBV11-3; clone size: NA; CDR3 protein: CASSLKSNEQFF; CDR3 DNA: TGTGCCAGCAGCTTAAAGAGCAATGAGCAGTTCTTC
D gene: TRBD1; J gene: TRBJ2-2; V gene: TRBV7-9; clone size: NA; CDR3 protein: CAGQGNTGELFF; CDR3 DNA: TGTGCCGGACAGGGTAACACCGGGGAGCTGTTTTTT
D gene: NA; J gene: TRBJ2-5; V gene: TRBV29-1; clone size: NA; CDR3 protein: CSVEGLLLETQYF; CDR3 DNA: TGCAGCGTTGAAGGGCTGTTGCTAGAGACCCAGTACTTC
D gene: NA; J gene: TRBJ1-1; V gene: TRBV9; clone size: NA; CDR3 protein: CASSSQLGPTAFF; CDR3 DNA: TGTGCCAGCAGCTCCCAATTGGGGCCCACGGCTTTCTTT
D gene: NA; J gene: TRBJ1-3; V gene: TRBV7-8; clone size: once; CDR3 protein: CASSLAGRNTGNTIYF; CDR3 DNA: TGTGCCAGCAGCTTAGCAGGGAGGAACACTGGAAACACCATATATTTT
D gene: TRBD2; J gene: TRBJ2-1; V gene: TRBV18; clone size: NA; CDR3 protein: CASSRAGTSGSYNEQFF; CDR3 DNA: TGTGCCAGCTCACGCGCCGGGACTAGCGGCTCCTACAATGAGCAGTTCTTC
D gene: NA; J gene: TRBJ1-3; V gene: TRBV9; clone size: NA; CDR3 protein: CASSVGGAFGSGNTIYF; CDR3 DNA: TGTGCCAGCAGCGTAGGAGGGGCGTTTGGCTCTGGAAACACCATATATTTT
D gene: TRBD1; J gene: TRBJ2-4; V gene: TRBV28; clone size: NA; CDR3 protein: CASRGTGAQGWAKNIQYF; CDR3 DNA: TGTGCCAGCAGGGGGACAGGGGCGCAGGGGTGGGCCAAAAACATTCAGTACTTC
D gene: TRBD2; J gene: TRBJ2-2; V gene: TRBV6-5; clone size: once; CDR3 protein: CASSYGTSRNTGELFF; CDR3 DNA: TGTGCCAGCAGTTACGGGACTAGCCGAAACACCGGGGAGCTGTTTTTT
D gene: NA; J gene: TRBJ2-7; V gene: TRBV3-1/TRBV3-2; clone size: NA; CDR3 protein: CASSQRQTYEQYF; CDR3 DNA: TGTGCCAGCAGCCAGCGACAGACCTACGAGCAGTACTTC
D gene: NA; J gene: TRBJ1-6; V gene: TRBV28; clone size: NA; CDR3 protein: CASSIREGNSPLHF; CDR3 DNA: TGTGCCAGCAGTATTCGCGAGGGTAATTCACCCCTCCACTTT
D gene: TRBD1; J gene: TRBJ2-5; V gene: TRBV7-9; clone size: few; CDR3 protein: CASSPGTGFQETQYF; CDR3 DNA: TGTGCCAGCAGCCCTGGGACAGGCTTTCAAGAGACCCAGTACTTC
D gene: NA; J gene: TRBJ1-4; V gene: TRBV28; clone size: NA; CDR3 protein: CASSLQGSRWKLFF; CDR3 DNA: TGTGCCAGCAGTTTACAGGGGTCCCGTTGGAAACTGTTTTTT
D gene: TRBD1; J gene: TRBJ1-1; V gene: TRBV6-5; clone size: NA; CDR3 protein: CASSYTEAGGTEAFF; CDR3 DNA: TGTGCCAGCAGTTATACCGAGGCAGGGGGGACTGAAGCTTTCTTT